This T cell receptor beta chain came from a study of blood T cells in healthy people across ages. This clonotype was found once. Next came a second PCR, run for roughly 6 to 11 cycles, which used a sample-barcoded 5' primer along with a J-beta primer mix. With 12 random nucleotides, a template-switch adaptor tagged each individual cDNA molecule. From the 5' RACE reads, TCRdb called clonotypes with MiXCR, one entry per CDR3 protein. The sample includes 1.5 million to 2 million distinct CDR3 sequences, approximately 32% seen only once; the top ten take about 10%. The CDR3 has 15 amino acids. J is TRBJ2-1 and V is TRBV21-1; TRBD1 is the table's D call and was not checked against the DNA. TRBV21-1 is noted as a pseudogene. The sequence was obtained from a woman aged 25 to 39 in good health. Sample: blood. CDR3 region: CASSTTGWGAGEQFF. CDR3 DNA: TGTGCCAGCAGCACTACAGGATGGGGGGCCGGGGAGCAGTTCTTC.